One and the same sample provided the 11 T cell receptor beta chains below, sequenced in a study of identical twins. TCRdb re-derived calls from the 5' RACE reads in MiXCR, one entry per CDR3 protein. The sample has 350,000 to 450,000 distinct CDR3 sequences; about a fifth are singletons. Input material: naive T cells sorted from blood. The receptor set was obtained from a man over 45 in good health.

The rearrangement links TRBV19 to TRBJ2-5; D is unclear. The CDR3 spans 15 residues. Deletions cut 4 bases from V and 4 bases from J, with 16 bases between. Germline V CDR1 and CDR2: LNHDA, SQIVND (reference sequence). This CDR3 reads CASSNPRSRIETQYF. The DNA of the CDR3 is TGTGCCAGTAGTAATCCCCGAAGCAGAATAGAGACCCAGTACTTC.

This clonotype was detected many times. This chain uses TRBV19 with TRBJ2-5, with no clear D. The germline V gene encodes CDR1 LNHDA and CDR2 SQIVND (reference sequence). Trimming took off 3 bases at V and 0 bases at J, with 11 bases between the two ends. This CDR3 has 15 residues. The CDR3 DNA follows: TGTGCCAGTAGTATTCGGCCGAATTACCAAGAGACCCAGTACTTC. Its protein product is CASSIRPNYQETQYF.

This clonotype was observed at least ten times. CDR3 in amino acids: CASSLVPGSPPYEQYF. CDR3 coding DNA: TGCGCCAGCAGCTTGGTCCCCGGGAGCCCCCCCTACGAGCAGTACTTC. This sequence joins TRBV5-1 and TRBJ2-7, with TRBD2 as a possible D gene (6 bases). Trimming left V 0 bases short and J 2 bases short, with 15 bases between. Germline assignment: CDR1 SGHRS and CDR2 YFSETQ. The CDR3 totals 16 residues.

This clonotype was counted only a few times. The chain employs TRBV6-1 and TRBJ2-5; D gene ambiguous. There are 13 residues in the CDR3. Germline CDR1 reads MNHNS; CDR2 reads SASEGT. V was clipped by 6 bases and J by 2 bases, with 10 bases between them. The CDR3 is CASRPTSQETQYF. DNA of the CDR3: TGTGCCAGCAGGCCGACTTCGCAAGAGACCCAGTACTTC.

Many counts were recorded for this clonotype. V gene TRBV6-2 or TRBV6-3 combines with J gene TRBJ2-1, with D perhaps assigned TRBD1 or TRBD2 (5 bases each). Germline V gives CDR1 MNHEY, CDR2 SVGEGT. The V end lost 6 bases, the J end lost 5 bases, and 14 bases lay between the germline ends. This CDR3 contains 14 residues. CDR3 DNA: TGTGCCAGCAGCAACGGGGCCCTCAACAATGAGCAGTTCTTC. Residues: CASSNGALNNEQFF.

The J gene is TRBJ2-5, the V gene TRBV30; D may be TRBD2 (5 bases). CDR1 is GTSNPN, CDR2 SVGIG, per germline (reference sequence). The CDR3 consists of 15 residues. The V end was cut by 2 bases, the J end by 5 bases, with 18 bases between. The chain's CDR3 is CAWSLLGPGRETQYF. CDR3 bases: TGTGCCTGGAGTTTACTCGGACCGGGAAGGGAGACCCAGTACTTC.

The gene calls are TRBV7-2 and TRBJ1-1; D gene ambiguous. Per the germline V gene, CDR1 is SGHTA and CDR2 is FQGNSA. The CDR3 has 10 residues. The V and J ends lost 3 bases and 6 bases respectively, with 2 bases between them. CDR3 bases: TGTGCCAGCAGCTTTTCTGAAGCTTTCTTT. The encoded protein is CASSFSEAFF.

This chain connects TRBV4-1 to TRBJ2-7; TRBD2 is a possible D gene (6 bases). The CDR3 totals 15 residues. The V gene lost 0 bases and the J gene lost 3 bases, with 12 bases spanning the gap. Germline V gene data show CDR1 as MGHRA and CDR2 as YSYEKL. CDR3 amino acids: CASSQDMGGVYEQYF. The CDR3 nucleotides read TGCGCCAGCAGCCAAGATATGGGGGGTGTCTACGAGCAGTACTTC.

The chain recombines TRBV5-1 with TRBJ1-5; no reliable D call. V was shortened by 0 bases and J by 2 bases, with 9 bases between the two germline ends. The CDR3 totals 15 residues. The germline V gene encodes CDR1 SGHRS and CDR2 YFSETQ. This chain's CDR3 is CASSLGQEGNQPQHF. CDR3 bases: TGCGCCAGCAGCTTGGGGCAGGAAGGCAATCAGCCCCAGCATTTT.

This clonotype came up a few times. The chain uses TRBV29-1 and TRBJ1-2; TRBD1 matches 7 bases. V lost 1 base and J lost 5; bases outside the gene matches: 7. Germline CDR1 and CDR2: SQVTM and ANQGSEA. The CDR3 has 14 residues. The CDR3 coding sequence is TGCAGCGTTGAAGGCCTTGACAGGGAATATGGCTACACCTTC. It yields the protein CSVEGLDREYGYTF. The full variable domain, rest sourced from reference TRBV29-1 and TRBJ1-2, is SAVISQKPSRDICQRGTSLTIQCQVDSQVTMMFWYRQQPGQSLTLIATANQGSEATYESGFVIDKFPISRPNLTFSTLTVSNMSPEDSSIYLCSVEGLDREYGYTFGSGTRLTVV.

The chain links TRBV7-2 to TRBJ2-7, with 14 positions matching TRBD2. Trimming took 5 bases from V and 7 from J; bases not matched to a gene: 7. The CDR3 contains 15 residues. Germline values: CDR1 SGHTA, CDR2 FQGNSA. The CDR3, as DNA: TGTGCCAGCAGCCCCCGACTAGCGGGAGGGTGGGAGCAGTACTTC. It codes for CASSPRLAGGWEQYF.